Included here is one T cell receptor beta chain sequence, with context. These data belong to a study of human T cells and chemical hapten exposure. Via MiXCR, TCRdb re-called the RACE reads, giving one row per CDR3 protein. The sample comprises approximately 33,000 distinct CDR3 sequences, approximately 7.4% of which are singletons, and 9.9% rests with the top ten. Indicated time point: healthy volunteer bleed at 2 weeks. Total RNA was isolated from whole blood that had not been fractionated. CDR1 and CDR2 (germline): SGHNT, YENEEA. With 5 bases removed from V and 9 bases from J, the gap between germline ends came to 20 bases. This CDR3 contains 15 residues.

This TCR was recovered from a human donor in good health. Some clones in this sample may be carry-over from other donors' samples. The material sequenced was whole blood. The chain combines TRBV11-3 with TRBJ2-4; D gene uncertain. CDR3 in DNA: TGTGCCAGCAGCCGATTGATTTTGTGGGCTGGCATTCAGTACTTC. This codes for CASSRLILWAGIQYF.